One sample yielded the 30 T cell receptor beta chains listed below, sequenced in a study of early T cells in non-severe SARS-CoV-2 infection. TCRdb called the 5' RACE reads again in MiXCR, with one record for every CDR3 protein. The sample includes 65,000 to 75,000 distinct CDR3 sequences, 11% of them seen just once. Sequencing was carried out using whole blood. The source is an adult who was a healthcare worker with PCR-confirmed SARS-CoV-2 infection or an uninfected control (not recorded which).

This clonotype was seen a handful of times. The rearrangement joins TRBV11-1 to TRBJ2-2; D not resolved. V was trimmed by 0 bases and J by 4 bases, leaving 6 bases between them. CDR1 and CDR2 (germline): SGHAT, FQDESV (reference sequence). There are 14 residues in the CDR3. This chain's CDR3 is CASSLAQSTGELFF. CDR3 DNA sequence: TGTGCCAGCAGCTTAGCACAGAGCACCGGGGAGCTGTTTTTT.

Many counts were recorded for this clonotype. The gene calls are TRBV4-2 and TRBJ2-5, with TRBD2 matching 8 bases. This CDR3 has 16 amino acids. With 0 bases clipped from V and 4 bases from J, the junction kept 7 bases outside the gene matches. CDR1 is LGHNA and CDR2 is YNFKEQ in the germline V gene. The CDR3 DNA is TGTGCCAGCAGCCAAGAAGTCGGGGGGGCTCCAGAGACCCAGTACTTC. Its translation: CASSQEVGGAPETQYF.

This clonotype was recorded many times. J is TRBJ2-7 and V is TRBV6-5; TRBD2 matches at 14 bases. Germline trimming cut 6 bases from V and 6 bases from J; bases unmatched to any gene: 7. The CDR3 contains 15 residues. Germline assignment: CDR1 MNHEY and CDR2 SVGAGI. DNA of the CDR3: TGTGCCAGCAGGCGACTAGCGGGAGGGCGAACCGAGCAGTACTTC. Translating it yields CASRRLAGGRTEQYF.

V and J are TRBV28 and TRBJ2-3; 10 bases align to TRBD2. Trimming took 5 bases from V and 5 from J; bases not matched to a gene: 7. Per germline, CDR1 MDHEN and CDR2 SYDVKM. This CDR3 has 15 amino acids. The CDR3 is CASSPRTSGVDTQYF. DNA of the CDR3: TGTGCCAGCAGTCCTCGAACTAGCGGGGTAGATACGCAGTATTTT.

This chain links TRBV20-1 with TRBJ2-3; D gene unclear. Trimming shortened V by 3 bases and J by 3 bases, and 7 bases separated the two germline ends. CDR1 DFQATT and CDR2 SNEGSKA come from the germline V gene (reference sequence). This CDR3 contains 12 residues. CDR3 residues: CSASTLTDTQYF. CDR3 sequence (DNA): TGCAGTGCTAGCACGTTGACAGATACGCAGTATTTT.

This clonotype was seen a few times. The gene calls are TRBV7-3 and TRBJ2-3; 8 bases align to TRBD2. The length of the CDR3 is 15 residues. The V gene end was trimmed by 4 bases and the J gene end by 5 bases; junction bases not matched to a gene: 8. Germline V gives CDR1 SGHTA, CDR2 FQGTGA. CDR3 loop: CASSSVSAGEDTQYF. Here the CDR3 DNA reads TGTGCCAGCAGCTCTGTGTCAGCGGGAGAAGATACGCAGTATTTT.

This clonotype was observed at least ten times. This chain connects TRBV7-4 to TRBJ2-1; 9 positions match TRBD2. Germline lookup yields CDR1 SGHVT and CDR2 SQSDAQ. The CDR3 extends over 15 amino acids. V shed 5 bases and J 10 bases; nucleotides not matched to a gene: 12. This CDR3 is CASSLPASGAREQFF. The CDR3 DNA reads TGTGCCAGCAGCCTTCCCGCTAGCGGGGCACGGGAGCAGTTCTTC. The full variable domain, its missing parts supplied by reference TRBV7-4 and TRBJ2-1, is GAGVSQSPRYKVAKRGRDVALRCDSISGHVTLYWYRQTLGQGSEVLTYSQSDAQRDKSGRPSGRFSAERPERSVSTLKIQRTEQGDSAVYLCASSLPASGAREQFFGPGTRLTVL.

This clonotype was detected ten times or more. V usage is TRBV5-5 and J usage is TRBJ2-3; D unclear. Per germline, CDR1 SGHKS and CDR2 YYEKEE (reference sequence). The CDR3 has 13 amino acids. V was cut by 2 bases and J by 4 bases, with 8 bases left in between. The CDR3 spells CASSFGRADTQYF. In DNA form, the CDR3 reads TGTGCCAGCAGCTTTGGTCGGGCAGATACGCAGTATTTT.

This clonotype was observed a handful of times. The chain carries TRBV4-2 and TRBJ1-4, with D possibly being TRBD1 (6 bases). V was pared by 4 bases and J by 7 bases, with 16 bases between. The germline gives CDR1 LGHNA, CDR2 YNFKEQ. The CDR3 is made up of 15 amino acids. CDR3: CASSRQTLGAEKLFF. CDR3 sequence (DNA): TGTGCCAGCAGCCGTCAGACATTGGGGGCTGAAAAACTGTTTTTT.

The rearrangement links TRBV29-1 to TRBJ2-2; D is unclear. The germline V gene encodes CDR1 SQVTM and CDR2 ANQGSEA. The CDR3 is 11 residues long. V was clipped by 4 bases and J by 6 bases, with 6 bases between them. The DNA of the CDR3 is TGCAGCGTTGCGGATCCCGGGGAGCTGTTTTTT. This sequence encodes CSVADPGELFF.

CDR3 region: CASSYSIWGWNYGYTF. The CDR3 DNA reads TGTGCCAGCAGTTACTCGATTTGGGGCTGGAACTATGGCTACACCTTC. The chain recombines TRBV6-5 with TRBJ1-2, with D possibly matching TRBD1 (5 bases). This CDR3 is 16 amino acids long. V lost 0 bases to trimming and J lost 2 bases, with 13 bases between them. Germline V gene data show CDR1 as MNHEY and CDR2 as SVGAGI.

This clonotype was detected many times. The CDR3 loop reads CASSDQMRGIEGEQYF. The CDR3 region has the DNA TGTGCCAGCAGTGATCAAATGAGGGGTATCGAGGGCGAGCAGTACTTC. This chain joins TRBV25-1 and TRBJ2-7; tentatively, D is TRBD1 or TRBD2 (5 bases each). The CDR3 extends over 16 amino acids. The V gene's germline CDR1 is MGHDK and CDR2 SYGVNS. The germline V and J ends were trimmed by 3 bases and 6 bases, with 21 bases remaining between them.

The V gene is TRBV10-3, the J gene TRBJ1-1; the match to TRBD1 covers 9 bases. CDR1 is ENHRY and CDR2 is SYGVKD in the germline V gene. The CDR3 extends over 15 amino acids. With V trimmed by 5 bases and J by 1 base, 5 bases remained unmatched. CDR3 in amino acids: CAISPTGGTNTEAFF. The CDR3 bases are TGTGCCATCAGTCCGACAGGGGGGACGAACACTGAAGCTTTCTTT.

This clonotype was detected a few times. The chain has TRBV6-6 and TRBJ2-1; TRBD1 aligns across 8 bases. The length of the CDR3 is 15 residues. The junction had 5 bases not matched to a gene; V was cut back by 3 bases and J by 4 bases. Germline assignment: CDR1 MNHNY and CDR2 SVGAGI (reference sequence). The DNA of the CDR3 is TGTGCCAGCAGTTATGGGACAGGCCGTTACAATGAGCAGTTCTTC. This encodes CASSYGTGRYNEQFF.

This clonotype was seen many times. This chain's CDR3 is CASRRTGPHQNTEAFF. In DNA, the CDR3 is TGTGCCAGCAGACGGACAGGGCCCCACCAGAACACTGAAGCTTTCTTT. The J gene is TRBJ1-1, the V gene TRBV6-2 or TRBV6-3; 8 bases are a match to TRBD1. CDR3 length: 16 residues. V lost 6 bases to trimming and J lost 1 base; unmatched junction nucleotides: 10. Germline loops: CDR1 MNHEY, CDR2 SVGEGT.

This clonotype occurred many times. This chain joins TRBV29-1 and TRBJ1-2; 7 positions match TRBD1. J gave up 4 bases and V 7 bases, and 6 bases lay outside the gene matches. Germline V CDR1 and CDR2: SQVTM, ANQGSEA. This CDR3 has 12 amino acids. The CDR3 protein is CSGGDRVYGYTF. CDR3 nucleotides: TGCAGCGGGGGAGACAGGGTCTATGGCTACACCTTC.

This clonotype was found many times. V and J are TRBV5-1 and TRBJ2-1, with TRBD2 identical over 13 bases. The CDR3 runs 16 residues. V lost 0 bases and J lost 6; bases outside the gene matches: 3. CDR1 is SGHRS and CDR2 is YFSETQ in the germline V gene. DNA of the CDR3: TGCGCCAGCAGCTTGGCCGGACTAGCGGGAGTCAATGAGCAGTTCTTC. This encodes CASSLAGLAGVNEQFF.

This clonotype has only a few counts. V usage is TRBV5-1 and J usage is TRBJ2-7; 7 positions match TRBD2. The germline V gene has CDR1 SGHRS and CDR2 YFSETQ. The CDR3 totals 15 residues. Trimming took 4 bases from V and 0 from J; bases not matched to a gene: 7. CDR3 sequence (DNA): TGCGCCAGCAGCGCGGCCCCTAGCGGCTCCTACGAGCAGTACTTC. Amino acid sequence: CASSAAPSGSYEQYF.

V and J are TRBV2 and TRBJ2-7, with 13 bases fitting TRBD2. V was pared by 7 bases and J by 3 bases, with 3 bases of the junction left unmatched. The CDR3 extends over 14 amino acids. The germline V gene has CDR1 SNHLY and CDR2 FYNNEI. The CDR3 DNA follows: TGTGCCAGCAAACTAGCGGGAGGGCGCTACGAGCAGTACTTC. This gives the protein CASKLAGGRYEQYF.

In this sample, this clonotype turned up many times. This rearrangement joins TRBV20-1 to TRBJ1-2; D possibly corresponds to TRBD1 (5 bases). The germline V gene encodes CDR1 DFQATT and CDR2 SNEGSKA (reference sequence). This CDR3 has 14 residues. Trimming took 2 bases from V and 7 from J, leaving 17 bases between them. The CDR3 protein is CSARPPGAGGGYTF. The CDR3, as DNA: TGCAGTGCTAGACCCCCTGGGGCAGGAGGTGGCTACACCTTC.

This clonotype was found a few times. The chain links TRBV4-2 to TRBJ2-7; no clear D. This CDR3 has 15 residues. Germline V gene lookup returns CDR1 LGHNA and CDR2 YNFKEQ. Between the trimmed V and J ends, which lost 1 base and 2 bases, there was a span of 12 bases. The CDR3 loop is CASSQVLAETYEQYF. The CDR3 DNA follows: TGTGCCAGCAGCCAAGTTCTGGCAGAGACCTACGAGCAGTACTTC.

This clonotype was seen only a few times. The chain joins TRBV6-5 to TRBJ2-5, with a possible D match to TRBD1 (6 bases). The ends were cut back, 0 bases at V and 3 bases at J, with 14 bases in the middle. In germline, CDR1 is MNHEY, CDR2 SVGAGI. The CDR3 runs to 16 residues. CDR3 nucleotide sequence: TGTGCCAGCAGTTACTCGAAGCTGGGGGCGAAAGAGACCCAGTACTTC. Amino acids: CASSYSKLGAKETQYF.

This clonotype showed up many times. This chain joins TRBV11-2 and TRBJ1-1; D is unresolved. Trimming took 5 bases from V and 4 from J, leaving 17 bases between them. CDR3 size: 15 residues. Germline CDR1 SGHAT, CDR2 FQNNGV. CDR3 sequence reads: CASSLALGPSTEAFF. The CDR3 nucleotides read TGTGCCAGCAGCCTGGCCCTTGGCCCCAGCACTGAAGCTTTCTTT.

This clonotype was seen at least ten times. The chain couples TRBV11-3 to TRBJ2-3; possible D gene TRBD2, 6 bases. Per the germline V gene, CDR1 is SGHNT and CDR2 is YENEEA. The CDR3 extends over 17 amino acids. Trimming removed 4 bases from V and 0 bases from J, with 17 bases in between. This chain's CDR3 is CASSSLLQAGSTDTQYF. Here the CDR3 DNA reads TGTGCCAGCAGCTCACTACTCCAGGCGGGGAGCACAGATACGCAGTATTTT.

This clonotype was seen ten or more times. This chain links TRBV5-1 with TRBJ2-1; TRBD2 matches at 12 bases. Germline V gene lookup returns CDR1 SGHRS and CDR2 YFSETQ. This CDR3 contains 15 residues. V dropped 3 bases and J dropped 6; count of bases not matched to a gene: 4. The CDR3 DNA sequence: TGCGCCAGCAGCTCGGGACTAGCGGGTTCCAATGAGCAGTTCTTC. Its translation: CASSSGLAGSNEQFF.

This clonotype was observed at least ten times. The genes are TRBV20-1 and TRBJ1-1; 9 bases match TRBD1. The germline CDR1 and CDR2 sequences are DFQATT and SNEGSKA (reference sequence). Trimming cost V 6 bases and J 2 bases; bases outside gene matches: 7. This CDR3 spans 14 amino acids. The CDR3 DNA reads TGCAGTGCCGTACAGGGGGCGATTAACACTGAAGCTTTCTTT. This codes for CSAVQGAINTEAFF.

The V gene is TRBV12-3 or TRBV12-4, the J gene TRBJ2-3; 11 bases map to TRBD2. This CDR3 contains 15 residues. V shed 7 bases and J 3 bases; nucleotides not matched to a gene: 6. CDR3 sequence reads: CASTTGLAGTDTQYF. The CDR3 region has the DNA TGTGCCAGCACAACCGGACTAGCGGGTACAGATACGCAGTATTTT.

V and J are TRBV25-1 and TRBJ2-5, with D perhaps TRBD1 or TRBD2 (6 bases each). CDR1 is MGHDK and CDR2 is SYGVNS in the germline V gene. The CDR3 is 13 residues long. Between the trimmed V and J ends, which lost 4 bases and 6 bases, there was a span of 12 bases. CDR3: CASSGQGRQTQYF. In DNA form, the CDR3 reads TGTGCCAGCAGTGGCCAGGGGAGGCAGACCCAGTACTTC.

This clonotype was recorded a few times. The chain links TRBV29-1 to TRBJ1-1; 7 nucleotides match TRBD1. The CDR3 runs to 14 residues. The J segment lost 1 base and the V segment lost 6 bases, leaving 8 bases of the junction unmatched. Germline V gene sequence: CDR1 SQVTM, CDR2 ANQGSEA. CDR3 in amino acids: CSVAPRGQNTEAFF. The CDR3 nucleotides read TGCAGCGTGGCCCCAAGGGGGCAGAACACTGAAGCTTTCTTT. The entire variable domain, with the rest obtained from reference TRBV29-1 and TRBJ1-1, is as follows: SAVISQKPSRDICQRGTSLTIQCQVDSQVTMMFWYRQQPGQSLTLIATANQGSEATYESGFVIDKFPISRPNLTFSTLTVSNMSPEDSSIYLCSVAPRGQNTEAFFGQGTRLTVV.

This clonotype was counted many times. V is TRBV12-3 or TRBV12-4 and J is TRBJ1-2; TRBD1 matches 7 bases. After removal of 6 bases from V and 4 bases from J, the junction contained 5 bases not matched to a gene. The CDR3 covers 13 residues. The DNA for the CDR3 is TGTGCCAGCAGCCGACAGGGAGTCTATGGCTACACCTTC. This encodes CASSRQGVYGYTF.